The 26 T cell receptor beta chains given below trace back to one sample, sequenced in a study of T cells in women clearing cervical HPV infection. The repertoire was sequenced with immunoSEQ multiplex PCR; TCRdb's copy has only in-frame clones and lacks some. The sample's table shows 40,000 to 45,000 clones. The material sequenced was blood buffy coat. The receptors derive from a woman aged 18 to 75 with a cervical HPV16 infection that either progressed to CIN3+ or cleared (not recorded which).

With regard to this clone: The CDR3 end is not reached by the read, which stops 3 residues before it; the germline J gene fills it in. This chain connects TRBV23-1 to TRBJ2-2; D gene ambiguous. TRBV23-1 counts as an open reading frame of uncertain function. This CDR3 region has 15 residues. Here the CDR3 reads CASSQSLKPRSPLFF. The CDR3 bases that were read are TGCGCCAGCAGTCAATCGCTAAAGCCTCGGTCACCG.

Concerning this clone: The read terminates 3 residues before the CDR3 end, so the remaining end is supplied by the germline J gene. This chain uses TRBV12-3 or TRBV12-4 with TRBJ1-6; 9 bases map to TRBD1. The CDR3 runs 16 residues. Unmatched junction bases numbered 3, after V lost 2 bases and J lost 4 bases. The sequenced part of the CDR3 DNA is TGTGCCAGCAGTTTAATGGGACAGGGATATAATTCACCC. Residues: CASSLMGQGYNSP. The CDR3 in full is CASSLMGQGYNSPLHF.

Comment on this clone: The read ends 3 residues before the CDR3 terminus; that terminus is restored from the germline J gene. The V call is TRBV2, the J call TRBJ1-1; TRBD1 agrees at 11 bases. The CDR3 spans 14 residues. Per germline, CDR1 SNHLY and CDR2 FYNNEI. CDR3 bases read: TGTGCCAGCAGTTCCGGGACAGGGGGGTTTGGG. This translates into CASSSGTGGFG. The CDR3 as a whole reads CASSSGTGGFGAFF.

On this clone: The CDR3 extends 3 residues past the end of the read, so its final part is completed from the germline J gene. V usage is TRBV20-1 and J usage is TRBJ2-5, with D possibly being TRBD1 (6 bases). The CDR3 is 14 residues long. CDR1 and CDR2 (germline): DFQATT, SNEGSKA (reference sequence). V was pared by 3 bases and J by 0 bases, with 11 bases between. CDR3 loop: CSASAGAYQETQYF. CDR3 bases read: TGCAGTGCTAGCGCAGGGGCTTACCAAGAGACC.

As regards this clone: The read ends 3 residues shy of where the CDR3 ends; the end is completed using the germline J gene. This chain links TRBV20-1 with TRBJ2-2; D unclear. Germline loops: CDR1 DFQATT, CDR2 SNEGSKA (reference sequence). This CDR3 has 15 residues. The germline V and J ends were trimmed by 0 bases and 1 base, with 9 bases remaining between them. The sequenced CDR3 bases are TGCAGTGCTAGAGACGGAGCGAAGAACACCGGGGAG. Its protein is CSARDGAKNTGE. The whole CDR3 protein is CSARDGAKNTGELFF.

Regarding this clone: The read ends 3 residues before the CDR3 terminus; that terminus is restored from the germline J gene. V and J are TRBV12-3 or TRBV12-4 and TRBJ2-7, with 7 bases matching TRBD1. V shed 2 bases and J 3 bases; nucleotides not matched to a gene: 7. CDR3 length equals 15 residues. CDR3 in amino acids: CASSLKGDSNYEQYF. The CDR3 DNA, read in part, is TGTGCCAGCAGTTTAAAGGGGGACAGCAACTACGAG.

CDR3 in amino acids: CASSENLSVSYEQYF. The sequenced CDR3 bases are TGTGCCAGCAGTGAAAACTTAAGCGTTTCCTACGAG. V and J are TRBV2 and TRBJ2-7; no clear D gene. The CDR3 end lies 3 residues beyond the end of the read and is filled in from the germline J gene. This CDR3 has 15 amino acids. Germline-derived CDR1 and CDR2 are SNHLY and FYNNEI. V was trimmed by 2 bases and J by 1 base, leaving 12 bases between them.

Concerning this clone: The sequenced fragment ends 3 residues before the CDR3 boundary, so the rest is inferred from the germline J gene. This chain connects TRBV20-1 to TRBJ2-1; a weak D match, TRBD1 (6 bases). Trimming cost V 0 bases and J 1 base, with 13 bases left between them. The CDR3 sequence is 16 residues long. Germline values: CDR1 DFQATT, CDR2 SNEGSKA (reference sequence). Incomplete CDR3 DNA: TGCAGTGCTAGAGATTTAAGAAGGGGGTCCTACAATGAG. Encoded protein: CSARDLRRGSYNE. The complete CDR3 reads CSARDLRRGSYNEQFF.

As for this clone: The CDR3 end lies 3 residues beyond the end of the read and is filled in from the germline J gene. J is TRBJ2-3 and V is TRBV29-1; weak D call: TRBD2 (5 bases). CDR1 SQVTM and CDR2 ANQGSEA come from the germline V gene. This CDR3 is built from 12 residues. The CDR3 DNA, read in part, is TGCAGCGTCGGGGTCCATAATCAGCCG. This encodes CSVGVHNQP. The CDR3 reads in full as CSVGVHNQPQYF.

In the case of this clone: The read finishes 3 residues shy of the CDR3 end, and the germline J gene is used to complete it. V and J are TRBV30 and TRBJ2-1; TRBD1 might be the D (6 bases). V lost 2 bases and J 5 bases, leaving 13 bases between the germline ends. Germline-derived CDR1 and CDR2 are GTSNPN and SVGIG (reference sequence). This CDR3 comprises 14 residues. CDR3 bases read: TGTGCCTGGAGTAACGGACAGAAAGACAATGAG. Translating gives CAWSNGQKDNE. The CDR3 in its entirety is CAWSNGQKDNEQFF.

CDR3 bases read: TGTGCCAGCTCACTGGACAGGGACATAGGCAATCAGCCG. Protein product: CASSLDRDIGNQP. The entire CDR3 protein reads CASSLDRDIGNQPQYF. The chain uses TRBV18 and TRBJ2-3, with 8 positions matching TRBD1. The read ends 3 residues early relative to the CDR3; the germline J gene fills the gap. This CDR3 has 16 amino acids. The germline V gene has CDR1 KGHSH and CDR2 LQKENI.

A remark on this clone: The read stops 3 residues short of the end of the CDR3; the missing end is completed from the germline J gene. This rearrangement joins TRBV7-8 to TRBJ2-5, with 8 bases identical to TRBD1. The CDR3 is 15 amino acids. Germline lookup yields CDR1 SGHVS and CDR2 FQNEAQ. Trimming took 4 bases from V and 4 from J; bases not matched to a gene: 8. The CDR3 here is CASSYPDRGGETQYF. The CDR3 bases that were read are TGTGCCAGCAGCTACCCCGACAGGGGAGGAGAGACC.

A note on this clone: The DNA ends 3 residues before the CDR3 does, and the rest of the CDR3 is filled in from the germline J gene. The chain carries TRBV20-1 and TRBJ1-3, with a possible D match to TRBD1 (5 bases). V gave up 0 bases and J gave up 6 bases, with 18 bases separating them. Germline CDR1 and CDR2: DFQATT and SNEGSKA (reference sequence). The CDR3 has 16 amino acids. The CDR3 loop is CSARDSLGLGENTIYF. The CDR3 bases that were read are TGCAGTGCTAGAGATTCCCTCGGCCTAGGGGAAAACACC.

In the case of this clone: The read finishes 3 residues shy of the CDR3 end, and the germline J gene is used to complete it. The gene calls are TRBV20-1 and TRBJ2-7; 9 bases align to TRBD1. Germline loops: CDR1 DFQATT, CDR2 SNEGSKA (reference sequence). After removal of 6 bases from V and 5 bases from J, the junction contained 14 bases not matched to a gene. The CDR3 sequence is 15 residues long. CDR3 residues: CSAAPGQGTIHEQYF. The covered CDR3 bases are TGCAGTGCAGCACCGGGACAGGGAACGATCCACGAG.

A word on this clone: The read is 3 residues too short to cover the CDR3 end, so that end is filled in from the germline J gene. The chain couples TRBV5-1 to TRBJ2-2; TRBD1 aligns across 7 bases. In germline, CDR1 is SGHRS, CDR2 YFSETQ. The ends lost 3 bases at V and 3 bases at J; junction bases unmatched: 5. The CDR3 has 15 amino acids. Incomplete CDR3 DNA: TGCGCCAGCAGCTCTTCACAGGGGCACACCGGGGAG. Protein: CASSSSQGHTGE. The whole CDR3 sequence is CASSSSQGHTGELFF.

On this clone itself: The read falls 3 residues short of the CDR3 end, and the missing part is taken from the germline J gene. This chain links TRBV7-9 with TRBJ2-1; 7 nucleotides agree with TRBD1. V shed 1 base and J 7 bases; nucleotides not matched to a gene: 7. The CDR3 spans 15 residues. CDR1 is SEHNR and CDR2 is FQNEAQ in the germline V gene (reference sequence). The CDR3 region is CASSLDRGHSNEQFF. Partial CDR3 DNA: TGTGCCAGCAGCTTAGACAGGGGCCACTCAAATGAG. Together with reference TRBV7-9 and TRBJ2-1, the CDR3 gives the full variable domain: DTGVSQNPRHKITKRGQNVTFRCDPISEHNRLYWYRQTLGQGPEFLTYFQNEAQLEKSRLLSDRFSAERPKGSFSTLEIQRTEQGDSAMYLCASSLDRGHSNEQFFGPGTRLTVL.

CDR3 bases read: TGTGCCAGTAGTATTCGGGGACAGCCTTTAATCTACGAG. Translated: CASSIRGQPLIYE. The CDR3 in its entirety is CASSIRGQPLIYEQYF. The chain joins TRBV19 to TRBJ2-7, with 7 bases that match TRBD1. The DNA ends 3 residues before the CDR3 does, and the rest of the CDR3 is filled in from the germline J gene. The germline CDR1 and CDR2 sequences are LNHDA and SQIVND (reference sequence). This CDR3 comprises 16 residues. J was trimmed by 3 bases and V by 3 bases; bases with no gene match: 11.

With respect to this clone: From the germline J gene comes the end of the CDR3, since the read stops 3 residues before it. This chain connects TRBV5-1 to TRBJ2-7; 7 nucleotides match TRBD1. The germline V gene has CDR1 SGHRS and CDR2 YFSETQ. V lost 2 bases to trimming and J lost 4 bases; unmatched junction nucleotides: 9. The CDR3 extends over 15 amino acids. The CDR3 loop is CASSFAQGIRYEQYF. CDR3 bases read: TGCGCCAGCAGCTTCGCACAGGGGATACGATACGAG.

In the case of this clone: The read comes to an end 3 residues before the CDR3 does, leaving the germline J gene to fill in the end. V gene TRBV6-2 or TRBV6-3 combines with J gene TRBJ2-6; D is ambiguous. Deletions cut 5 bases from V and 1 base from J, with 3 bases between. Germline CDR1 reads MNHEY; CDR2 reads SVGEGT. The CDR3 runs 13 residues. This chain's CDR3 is CASSQSGANVLTF. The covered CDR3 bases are TGTGCCAGCAGTCAATCTGGGGCCAACGTC.

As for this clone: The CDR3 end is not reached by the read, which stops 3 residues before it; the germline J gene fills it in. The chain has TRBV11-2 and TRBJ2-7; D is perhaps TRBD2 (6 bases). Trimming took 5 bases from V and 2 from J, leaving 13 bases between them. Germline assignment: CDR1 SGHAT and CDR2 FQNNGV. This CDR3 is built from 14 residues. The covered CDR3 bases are TGTGCCAGCAGCACACCGGGACTCCCCTACGAG. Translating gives CASSTPGLPYE. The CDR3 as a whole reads CASSTPGLPYEQYF. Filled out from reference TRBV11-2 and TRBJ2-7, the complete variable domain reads EAGVAQSPRYKIIEKRQSVAFWCNPISGHATLYWYQQILGQGPKLLIQFQNNGVVDDSQLPKDRFSAERLKGVDSTLKIQPAKLEDSAVYLCASSTPGLPYEQYFGPGTRLTVT.

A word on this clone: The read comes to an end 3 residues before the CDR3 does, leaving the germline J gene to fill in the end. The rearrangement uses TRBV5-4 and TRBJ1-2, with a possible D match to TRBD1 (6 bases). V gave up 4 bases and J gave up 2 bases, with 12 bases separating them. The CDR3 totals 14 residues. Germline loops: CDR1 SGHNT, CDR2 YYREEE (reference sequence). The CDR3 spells CASSPIQGNYGYTF. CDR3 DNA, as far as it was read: TGTGCCAGCAGCCCCATTCAGGGGAACTATGGC. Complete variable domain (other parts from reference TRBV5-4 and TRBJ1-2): ETGVTQSPTHLIKTRGQQVTLRCSSQSGHNTVSWYQQALGQGPQFIFQYYREEENGRGNFPPRFSGLQFPNYSSELNVNALELDDSALYLCASSPIQGNYGYTFGSGTRLTVV.

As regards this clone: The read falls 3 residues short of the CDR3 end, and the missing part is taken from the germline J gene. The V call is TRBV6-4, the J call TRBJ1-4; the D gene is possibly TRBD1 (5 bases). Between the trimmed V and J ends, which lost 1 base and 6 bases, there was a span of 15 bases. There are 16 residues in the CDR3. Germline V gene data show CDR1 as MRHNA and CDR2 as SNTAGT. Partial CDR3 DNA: TGTGCCAGCAGTGACTTCACGACGGGGGGATATGAAAAA. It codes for CASSDFTTGGYEK. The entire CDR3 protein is CASSDFTTGGYEKLFF.

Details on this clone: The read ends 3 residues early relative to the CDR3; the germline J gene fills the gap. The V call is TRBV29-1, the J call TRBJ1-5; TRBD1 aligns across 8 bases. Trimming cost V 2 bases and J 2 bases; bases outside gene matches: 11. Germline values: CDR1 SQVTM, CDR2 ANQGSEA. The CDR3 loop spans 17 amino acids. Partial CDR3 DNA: TGCAGCGTTGAATGGCAGGGGGCTGGACTAGGCAATCAGCCC. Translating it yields CSVEWQGAGLGNQP. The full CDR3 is CSVEWQGAGLGNQPQHF.

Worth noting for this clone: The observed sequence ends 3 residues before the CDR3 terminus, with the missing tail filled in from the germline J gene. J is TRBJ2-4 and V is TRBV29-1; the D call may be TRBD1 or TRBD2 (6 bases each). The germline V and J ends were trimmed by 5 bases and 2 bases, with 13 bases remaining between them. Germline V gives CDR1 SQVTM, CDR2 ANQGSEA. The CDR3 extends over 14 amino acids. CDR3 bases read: TGCAGCGTTACGAGGAGGGGGACCAAAAACATT. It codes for CSVTRRGTKNI. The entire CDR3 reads CSVTRRGTKNIQYF.

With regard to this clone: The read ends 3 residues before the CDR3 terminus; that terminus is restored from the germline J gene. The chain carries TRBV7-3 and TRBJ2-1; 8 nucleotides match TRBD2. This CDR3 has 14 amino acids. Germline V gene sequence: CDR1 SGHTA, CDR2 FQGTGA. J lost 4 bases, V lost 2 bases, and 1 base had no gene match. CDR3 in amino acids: CASSLGGGYNEQFF. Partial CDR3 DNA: TGTGCCAGCAGCTTAGGCGGGGGGTACAATGAG.

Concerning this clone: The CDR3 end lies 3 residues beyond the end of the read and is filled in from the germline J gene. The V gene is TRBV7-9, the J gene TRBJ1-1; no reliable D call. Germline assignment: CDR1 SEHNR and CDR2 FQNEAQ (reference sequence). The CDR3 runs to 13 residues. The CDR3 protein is CASRETAGDTAFF. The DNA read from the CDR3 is TGTGCCAGCAGGGAAACCGCCGGGGATACG.